These T cell receptor beta chains were read from a single sample in a study of tumor-infiltrating lymphocytes in glioblastoma multiforme. TCRdb redid the calling of the multiplex PCR reads with MiXCR, one entry per CDR3 protein. This sample has approximately 9,300 distinct CDR3 sequences, with roughly 70% found just once. Material: brain tumor tissue. The receptor set was obtained from a male donor with glioblastoma. CDR3s include the opening cysteine and the closing phenylalanine or tryptophan. Fields, in order: J gene, V gene, clone size, D gene, CDR3 DNA, CDR3 protein. A D gene is named only where the DNA matches it firmly. Part of the rows lack a size; the others show once, few, many or a class for expanded clones.

TRBJ2-2 | TRBV12-3/TRBV12-4 | once | TRBD1 | TGTGCCAGCAGTCGGACAGGGAACGGGGAGCTGTTCTTT | CASSRTGNGELFF
TRBJ1-5 | TRBV6-6 | - | TRBD1 | TGTGCCAGCAGTTACGGAACAGGGGTTCAGCCCCAGCATTTT | CASSYGTGVQPQHF
TRBJ2-1 | TRBV10-2 | - | - | TGCGCCAGCAGACAGAGCTCCTACAATGAGCAGTTCTTC | CASRQSSYNEQFF
TRBJ1-1 | TRBV11-2 | few | - | TGTGCCAGCAGCTTAGGGACTGAAGCTTTCTTT | CASSLGTEAFF
TRBJ1-1 | TRBV20-1 | - | TRBD1 | TGCAGTGCTAGAGATACAGGGGGTGACACTGAAGCTTTCTTT | CSARDTGGDTEAFF
TRBJ2-2 | TRBV6-1 | - | - | TGTGCCAGCAGACCCGACCCGAACACCGGGGAGCTGTTTTTT | CASRPDPNTGELFF
TRBJ2-5 | TRBV11-3 | - | - | TGTGCCAGCAGCCTCACACGGACACAAGAGACCCAGTACTTC | CASSLTRTQETQYF
TRBJ2-1 | TRBV7-9 | - | TRBD2 | TGTGCCAGCAGGGCGACTAGCGGGAGGGCCGCAACTAAGCAGTTCTTC | CASRATSGRAATKQFF
TRBJ2-7 | TRBV11-3 | once | TRBD1 | TGTGCCAGCAGCTCCGGACAGGTGGGCGAGCAGTACTTC | CASSSGQVGEQYF
TRBJ1-2 | TRBV6-1 | - | - | TGTGCCAGCAGTGAAGCCGAGCGGCCTAACTATGGCTACACCTTC | CASSEAERPNYGYTF
TRBJ2-1 | TRBV20-1 | - | TRBD2 | TGCAGTGCCAGAGATCCTCTAGCGGGGGGGTCAATGAAGCAGATCTTC | CSARDPLAGGSMKQIF
TRBJ2-2 | TRBV6-2/TRBV6-3 | once | TRBD2 | TGTGCCAGCACCGGGACTAGTCACGGGGAGCTGTTTTTT | CASTGTSHGELFF
TRBJ1-1 | TRBV29-1 | - | TRBD1 | TGCAGCGTTGAAATGGGACAGAGAAACACGGACGCTCTCTTT | CSVEMGQRNTDALF
TRBJ1-1 | TRBV29-1 | - | - | TGCAGCGTTGAAAAACAGACAAACACTGAAGCTTTCTTT | CSVEKQTNTEAFF
TRBJ2-2 | TRBV6-5 | - | - | - | CASSWGLAVTPGSCFF
TRBJ2-3 | TRBV6-6 | - | - | TGTGCCAGCAGCTCCTTTTGGGCCGATAGCACAGATACACAGTATTTT | CASSSFWADSTDTQYF
TRBJ2-3 | TRBV20-1 | - | - | TGCAGCGCTAGAGTAGCGAACATGAATACGCAGTATTTT | CSARVANMNTQYF
TRBJ1-2 | TRBV24-1 | - | TRBD1 | TGTGCCTCCAGCCTCCATGACAGGGACCATGGCTACACCTTC | CASSLHDRDHGYTF
TRBJ2-4 | TRBV6-2/TRBV6-3 | once | TRBD1 | TGTGCCGGCTCCCCTCAGGGGGTATCCAAAAGCATTCAGTACTTC | CAGSPQGVSKSIQYF
TRBJ2-3 | TRBV4-2 | - | TRBD2 | TGTGCCAGCACCCAATCCATAGCGGGACTACGCACAGATGCGCAGTATTTC | CASTQSIAGLRTDAQYF
TRBJ2-2 | TRBV24-1 | many | - | TGTGCCACCAGTGAGGTTTGGCCTACGAACACCGGGGAGCTGTTTTTT | CATSEVWPTNTGELFF
TRBJ2-7 | TRBV10-2 | - | - | TGCGCCAGCAGTGAAGGGGAGGGGGGCCGGGACGAGCAGTACTTT | CASSEGEGGRDEQYF
TRBJ1-1 | TRBV12-3/TRBV12-4 | - | - | TGTGCCAGCAGTGTTTTGGGGGTCGGCGCTGAAGCTTTCTTT | CASSVLGVGAEAFF
TRBJ2-7 | TRBV6-5 | many | TRBD2 | TGTGCCAGCAGTTACCAGGGACTAGCGGGAGTCTACGAGCAGTACTTC | CASSYQGLAGVYEQYF
TRBJ2-2 | TRBV12-3/TRBV12-4 | medium-sized | - | TGTGCCAGCAGTCCCGTAGTATTTAACACCGGGGAGCTGTTTTTT | CASSPVVFNTGELFF
TRBJ2-2 | TRBV11-2 | few | TRBD2 | TGTGCCAGCACCGGACTAGCGGGCATAAACACCGGGGAGCTGTTTTTT | CASTGLAGINTGELFF
TRBJ2-7 | TRBV4-1 | - | - | TGCGCCAGCAGCCAAGATGAGGTTAAAGGGGCCTACGAGCAGTACTTC | CASSQDEVKGAYEQYF
TRBJ1-1 | TRBV5-5 | - | - | TGTGCCAGCAGCGTGAGACAGGTTGGCGCTTTCTTT | CASSVRQVGAFF
TRBJ2-6 | TRBV25-1 | once | TRBD1 | TGTGCCAGCAGTGAATATAGGACAGGTCACTCTGGGGCCAACGTCCTAACTTTC | CASSEYRTGHSGANVLTF